The clone carrying this TCR beta chain was seen many times. Its target is unknown. Scientists amplified the TCR beta CDR3 regions from RNA transcripts. First-round RT-PCR used HTBI primers; second-round multiplex PCR followed. TCRdb redid the calling of the multiplex PCR reads with MiXCR, one entry per CDR3 protein. The profile shows 150,000 or so distinct CDR3 sequences, approximately 40% of them singletons. CAS ≥3, NOSPECS ≥4, moderate-to-severe activity and duration under 3 months marked donors with ophthalmopathy. The data derive from a study of Graves' ophthalmopathy and Graves' hyperthyroidism. Across the whole study: Upon initial diagnosis and before any treatment, peripheral blood was collected.

CDR3 size: 13 residues. The germline V gene encodes CDR1 SEHNR and CDR2 FQNEAQ (reference sequence). V lost 5 bases to trimming and J lost 3 bases, with 11 bases between them. Study-wide findings and caveats: Among thyroid clonotypes expanded above 0.001 frequency, most also appeared in blood.

Sequencing used peripheral blood. The chain has TRBV7-9 and TRBJ2-7, with D uncertain. The source of this sequence is a man aged 30-40 years with Graves' ophthalmopathy. The CDR3 spells CASSADEVYEQYF. The CDR3 DNA follows: TGTGCCAGCAGCGCCGATGAGGTCTACGAGCAGTACTTC.